These 5 T cell receptor beta chains originate from one sample sequenced in a study of cytomegalovirus exposure and HLA in healthy donors. A multiplex PCR was run with 60 Vbeta primers and 13 Jbeta primers. Clones were read by immunoSEQ multiplex PCR, and TCRdb kept only the in-frame ones, dropping some. The sample yields about 180,000 clones, about two thirds seen once. Sequencing was done on a sample of PBMCs. Receptor source: a human donor in good health.

The gene calls are TRBV6-6 and TRBJ1-1; TRBD1 is a possible D gene (5 bases). V gave up 1 base and J gave up 2 bases, with 8 bases separating them. The CDR3 runs to 14 residues. Germline CDR1 is MNHNY and CDR2 is SVGAGI (reference sequence). DNA of the CDR3: TGTGCCAGCAGTTACTACCAGGGAAACACTGAAGCTTTCTTT. Its translation: CASSYYQGNTEAFF.

The chain is built from TRBV7-6 and TRBJ2-5; 8 bases are shared with TRBD1. The junction had 13 bases not matched to a gene; V was cut back by 5 bases and J by 2 bases. The CDR3 is 17 amino acids. Germline CDR1 reads SGHVS; CDR2 reads FNYEAQ. The DNA for the CDR3 is TGTGCCAGCAGCCGCCTCCCGGTGGACAGGGATCAAGAGACCCAGTACTTC. This codes for CASSRLPVDRDQETQYF.

V is TRBV6-1 and J is TRBJ1-5, with a tentative D call TRBD1 (5 bases). The V and J ends lost 0 bases and 4 bases respectively, with 10 bases between them. The germline V gene has CDR1 MNHNS and CDR2 SASEGT. The CDR3 is 15 residues long. As DNA, the CDR3 is TGTGCCAGCAGTGAAGCGTTCGGGGGAAATCAGCCCCAGCATTTT. It encodes CASSEAFGGNQPQHF.

The V call is TRBV30, the J call TRBJ2-1, with 11 bases that match TRBD2. V gave up 6 bases and J gave up 8 bases; unmatched junction bases: 3. The germline gives CDR1 GTSNPN, CDR2 SVGIG (reference sequence). The CDR3 sequence is 12 residues long. CDR3 in DNA: TGTGCCTGTACTAGCGGGGGTCATGAGCAGTTCTTC. Translating gives CACTSGGHEQFF.

This clone came up once. The rearrangement links TRBV27 to TRBJ1-5; D is ambiguous. In germline, CDR1 is MNHEY, CDR2 SMNVEV (reference sequence). The CDR3 is 13 amino acids. The germline V and J ends were trimmed by 4 bases and 3 bases, with 7 bases remaining between them. DNA of the CDR3: TGTGCCAGCAGTTCGGGAAACAATCAGCCCCAGCATTTT. This translates into CASSSGNNQPQHF.